The 26 T cell receptor beta chains given below trace back to one sample, sequenced in a study of blood T cells in healthy people across ages (dated by TCRdb to between 2014 and 2017). The library was prepared using 5' RACE. TCRdb shows the sequencer as Illumina HiSeq 2500. A second PCR of roughly 7 to 12 cycles was run with a J-beta primer mix and a sample-barcoded 5' primer. TCRdb took the public reads, trimmed them with fastp at Q25, ran MiXCR for clone calling and kept in-frame beta chains. Every CDR3 protein is listed once, alongside the most common genes and DNA of its rows. This sample gives 700,000 or so distinct CDR3 sequences in total; about 24% of them show up just once. Around 22% of the sample rests with the top ten. Sequenced material: blood. These receptors were collected from a man aged 70-80 years in good health.

CDR3: CASSPGQGSLAEAFF. The DNA for the CDR3 is TGTGCCAGCAGCCCCGGACAGGGGAGTTTGGCTGAAGCTTTCTTT. J is TRBJ1-1 and V is TRBV12-3 or TRBV12-4; 9 positions agree with TRBD1. CDR3 length equals 15 residues. V lost 6 bases to trimming and J lost 6 bases; unmatched junction nucleotides: 11.

This clonotype was seen at least ten times. The J gene is TRBJ2-5, the V gene TRBV27; no clear D. Germline-derived CDR1 and CDR2 are MNHEY and SMNVEV (reference sequence). The CDR3 length is 14 residues. The V and J ends lost 3 bases and 0 bases respectively, with 8 bases between them. In nucleotides, the CDR3 is TGTGCCAGCAGTTTGCGTGGATACCAAGAGACCCAGTACTTC. This gives the protein CASSLRGYQETQYF.

The chain uses TRBV29-1 and TRBJ2-4, with a weak D call TRBD2 (7 bases). V was shortened by 7 bases and J by 1 base, with 17 bases between the two germline ends. This CDR3 is 15 amino acids long. Germline-derived CDR1 and CDR2 are SQVTM and ANQGSEA. CDR3 in DNA: TGCAGCGCGTTATACGGGGGGCGCGCCAAAAACATTCAGTACTTC. It encodes CSALYGGRAKNIQYF.

This clonotype came up a few times. The rearrangement joins TRBV5-1 to TRBJ2-7, with TRBD1 as a possible D gene (5 bases). Germline values: CDR1 SGHRS, CDR2 YFSETQ. The CDR3 loop spans 14 amino acids. Trimming cost V 1 base and J 7 bases, with 15 bases left between them. The chain's CDR3 is CASSLPATSGEQYF. As DNA, the CDR3 is TGCGCCAGCAGCTTGCCGGCTACCTCAGGGGAGCAGTACTTC.

V and J are TRBV29-1 and TRBJ1-2; 7 positions match TRBD1. CDR3 length: 13 amino acids. V shed 6 bases and J 4 bases; nucleotides not matched to a gene: 8. The germline CDR1 and CDR2 sequences are SQVTM and ANQGSEA. The DNA of the CDR3 is TGCAGCGTCAAGACAGGGTCTTTCTATGGCTACACCTTC. This sequence encodes CSVKTGSFYGYTF.

The chain is built from TRBV27 and TRBJ1-2, with 7 positions matching TRBD1. Germline V gene lookup returns CDR1 MNHEY and CDR2 SMNVEV (reference sequence). The CDR3 is made up of 18 amino acids. The junction had 15 bases not matched to a gene; V was cut back by 3 bases and J by 2 bases. This chain's CDR3 is CASSLRGDKGQPNYGYTF. Here the CDR3 DNA reads TGTGCCAGCAGTTTGAGGGGGGATAAGGGACAGCCAAACTATGGCTACACCTTC.

A few counts support this clonotype. V is TRBV3-1 and J is TRBJ2-2, with a weak D call TRBD2 (5 bases). Trimming cost V 0 bases and J 4 bases, with 12 bases left between them. The CDR3 covers 16 residues. In germline, CDR1 is LGHDT, CDR2 YNNKEL (reference sequence). The CDR3 region is CASSQDSVGVTGELFF. CDR3 in DNA: TGTGCCAGCAGCCAAGATTCGGTGGGAGTCACCGGGGAGCTGTTTTTT.

This clonotype was seen a handful of times. V is TRBV12-3 or TRBV12-4 and J is TRBJ2-5, with 9 positions matching TRBD1. The CDR3 length is 15 residues. J gave up 4 bases and V 7 bases, and 10 bases lay outside the gene matches. CDR3 DNA sequence: TGTGCCAGCATGACGGGACAGGGTTTAAGAGAGACCCAGTACTTC. Its translation: CASMTGQGLRETQYF.

The V and J genes are TRBV20-1 and TRBJ2-7; TRBD1 matches 10 bases. After removal of 4 bases from V and 2 bases from J, the junction contained 5 bases not matched to a gene. This CDR3 region has 14 residues. Germline V CDR1 and CDR2: DFQATT, SNEGSKA (reference sequence). CDR3 sequence: CSAKGQGPTYEQYF. CDR3 coding DNA: TGCAGTGCTAAGGGACAGGGGCCGACCTACGAGCAGTACTTC.

This clonotype has only a few counts. The V gene is TRBV20-1, the J gene TRBJ2-3, with 10 nucleotides matching TRBD2. The CDR3 sequence is 16 residues long. Trimming removed 6 bases from V and 0 bases from J; junction bases left unmatched: 9. Germline CDR1 and CDR2: DFQATT and SNEGSKA (reference sequence). The CDR3, as DNA: TGCAGTGCAGTAGTTAAACTAGCGGGGAGCACAGATACGCAGTATTTT. Translated, it gives CSAVVKLAGSTDTQYF.

This clonotype was counted once. The CDR3 nucleotides read TGCGCCAGCAGCGAAACAGGGGCGGGGCAGCCCCAGCATTTT. The encoded protein is CASSETGAGQPQHF. The chain joins TRBV5-1 to TRBJ1-5, with 7 bases aligning to TRBD1. The junction had 8 bases not matched to a gene; V was cut back by 4 bases and J by 7 bases. The CDR3 contains 14 residues. The V gene's germline CDR1 is SGHRS and CDR2 YFSETQ.

Only a few counts were recorded for this clonotype. V and J are TRBV5-6 and TRBJ2-2, with D uncertain. Germline V CDR1 and CDR2: SGHDT, YYEEEE. Deletions cut 6 bases from V and 2 bases from J, with 14 bases between. The CDR3 length is 15 residues. The CDR3 DNA reads TGTGCCAGCACCCAATACGGCAGAAACACCGGGGAGCTGTTTTTT. It specifies CASTQYGRNTGELFF.

At least ten counts were recorded for this clonotype. V gene TRBV12-3 or TRBV12-4 combines with J gene TRBJ1-4, with TRBD1 as a possible D gene (6 bases). V was clipped by 5 bases and J by 4 bases, with 17 bases between them. The CDR3 loop spans 16 amino acids. CDR3 sequence (DNA): TGTGCCAGCAGTGCAAGGCCGGGGGCAGATAATGAAAAACTGTTTTTT. The encoded protein is CASSARPGADNEKLFF.

V is TRBV11-2 and J is TRBJ2-7; D is perhaps TRBD1 (6 bases). This CDR3 is 14 amino acids long. The V and J ends lost 5 bases and 1 base respectively, with 12 bases between them. The germline V gene has CDR1 SGHAT and CDR2 FQNNGV. CDR3 loop: CASSADSYSYEQYF. CDR3 bases: TGTGCCAGCAGCGCGGACAGCTATTCCTACGAGCAGTACTTC.

This clonotype was observed a few times. The chain joins TRBV12-3 or TRBV12-4 to TRBJ2-1, with TRBD2 matching over 12 bases. Trimming cost V 6 bases and J 4 bases; bases outside gene matches: 4. The CDR3 has 15 amino acids. The CDR3 DNA reads TGTGCCAGCAGCGCGACTAGCGGGAGTTACAATGAGCAGTTCTTC. Translated, it gives CASSATSGSYNEQFF.

This clonotype has only a few counts. The chain joins TRBV7-9 to TRBJ1-2, with D possibly being TRBD1 (5 bases). The CDR3 has 13 amino acids. V was pared by 7 bases and J by 3 bases, with 12 bases between. CDR1 and CDR2 (germline): SEHNR, FQNEAQ (reference sequence). The CDR3 DNA reads as TGTGCCAGCATCAGGACGGGGGACTATGGCTACACCTTC. Protein sequence: CASIRTGDYGYTF.

The chain uses TRBV2 and TRBJ2-7; no clear D. V was shortened by 2 bases and J by 6 bases, with 17 bases between the two germline ends. Germline CDR1 is SNHLY and CDR2 is FYNNEI. CDR3 length: 15 residues. CDR3 nucleotides: TGTGCCAGCAGTGAATGGTCTCTTCTTTCCAGCGAGCAGTACGTC. Translating it yields CASSEWSLLSSEQYV.

This clonotype was found a few times. The gene calls are TRBV7-9 and TRBJ2-4; D is undetermined. The germline gives CDR1 SEHNR, CDR2 FQNEAQ (reference sequence). V gave up 5 bases and J gave up 1 base, with 12 bases separating them. The CDR3 runs 15 residues. CDR3 sequence (DNA): TGTGCCAGCAGCCCCCTCTTGTGGGCCAAAAACATTCAGTACTTC. Translation: CASSPLLWAKNIQYF.

This chain uses TRBV7-8 with TRBJ1-4; D gene ambiguous. This CDR3 spans 15 amino acids. V was trimmed by 10 bases and J by 4 bases, leaving 19 bases between them. Germline V gene sequence: CDR1 SGHVS, CDR2 FQNEAQ. CDR3 nucleotide sequence: TGTGCCACCCAGTTCGCACGGACCCATAATGAAAAACTGTTTTTT. Its translation: CATQFARTHNEKLFF.

This chain connects TRBV12-3 or TRBV12-4 to TRBJ1-6; tentative D call: TRBD1 (6 bases). This CDR3 spans 14 amino acids. Trimming removed 6 bases at V and 5 bases at J, with 11 bases between. CDR3 DNA: TGTGCCAGCAGAAGACAGGCGAATAATTCACCCCTCCACTTT. Its translation is CASRRQANNSPLHF.

The V call is TRBV12-3 or TRBV12-4, the J call TRBJ1-4; 8 bases match TRBD1. The trim removed 1 base at V and 8 bases at J, leaving 9 bases unmatched. CDR3 length equals 16 residues. CDR3 region: CASSLGTGSGYEKLFF. Written as DNA, the CDR3 is TGTGCCAGCAGTTTAGGGACAGGGAGCGGTTACGAAAAACTGTTTTTT.

This clonotype was seen only a few times. The chain joins TRBV29-1 to TRBJ1-3; the match to TRBD1 covers 7 bases. Germline CDR1 and CDR2: SQVTM and ANQGSEA. J was trimmed by 2 bases and V by 7 bases; bases with no gene match: 11. The CDR3 loop spans 15 amino acids. The CDR3 region has the DNA TGCAGCGCCAGGACAGGACAGGACCCTGGAAACACCATATATTTT. Translated, it gives CSARTGQDPGNTIYF.

CDR3: CASSLQREGIADTQYF. Written as DNA, the CDR3 is TGTGCCAGCAGCTTACAGCGGGAGGGGATCGCAGATACGCAGTATTTT. J is TRBJ2-3 and V is TRBV7-2; 10 nucleotides agree with TRBD2. V shed 2 bases, J shed 4 bases, and the junction held 6 bases outside the gene matches. Germline V lookup: CDR1 SGHTA, CDR2 FQGNSA. The CDR3 is made up of 16 amino acids.

The chain employs TRBV7-9 and TRBJ1-4, with D uncertain. CDR3 length equals 13 residues. With 5 bases removed from V and 7 bases from J, the gap between germline ends came to 11 bases. Germline CDR1 SEHNR, CDR2 FQNEAQ (reference sequence). CDR3 loop: CASSLTLGEKLFF. CDR3 DNA: TGTGCCAGCAGCCTGACGTTGGGTGAAAAACTGTTTTTT.

The chain links TRBV10-2 to TRBJ2-7; the D gene is possibly TRBD2 (5 bases). The last part of the DNA fits TRBJ2-1 better; the J call may be wrong. CDR1 WSHSY and CDR2 SAAADI come from the germline V gene. The CDR3 runs to 14 residues. The CDR3 is CASSRGRGYNEQFF. The DNA of the CDR3 is TGCGCCAGCAGTCGAGGCCGGGGATACAATGAGCAGTTCTTC.

This clonotype turned up a few times. The J gene is TRBJ1-1, the V gene TRBV27; 7 nucleotides agree with TRBD1. This CDR3 has 16 amino acids. Germline lookup yields CDR1 MNHEY and CDR2 SMNVEV (reference sequence). The J segment lost 0 bases and the V segment lost 5 bases, leaving 9 bases of the junction unmatched. The CDR3: CASSPRTGRMNTEAFF. Written as DNA, the CDR3 is TGTGCCAGCAGTCCGAGGACAGGCCGCATGAACACTGAAGCTTTCTTT.